This section outlines one T cell receptor (beta chain) sequence together with its context. The antigen is unknown. This entry belongs to a study of T cell responses to AZD1222 COVID-19 vaccine. About the research overall: Pooled samples include second doses given at about 4 or 12 weeks. Study-level points and caveats: Regions 160-218 and 743-854 dominated among vaccine-associated CD4 TCRs spanning spike.

Some clones are missing from TCRdb's copy, which holds only in-frame ones; the method was immunoSEQ multiplex PCR. The table shows roughly 140,000 clones, with approximately 89% occurring only once. Trimming stripped 6 bases from V and 8 bases from J, with 16 bases between. This CDR3 comprises 14 residues. The V gene's germline CDR1 is KGHDR and CDR2 SFDVKD. This clonotype was obtained from an adult in good health. The specimen was peripheral blood, collected on day 0 of AZD1222 vaccination. This rearrangement joins TRBV24-1 to TRBJ2-1; D is perhaps TRBD1 (6 bases). The CDR3 nucleotides read TGTGCCACCAGTCCGGGACAATACAACGATGAGCAGTTCTTC. Translation: CATSPGQYNDEQFF.